These 25 T cell receptor beta chains were all obtained from the same sample, sequenced in a study of CD8 T cells in ankylosing spondylitis. What these receptors recognize is not known. Study-wide results and caveats: Ankylosing spondylitis blood appeared to carry a characteristic TCR beta motif of roughly eight highly homologous variants.

TCRdb passed the 5' RACE reads through MiXCR, listing each CDR3 protein once. The data show some 840,000 distinct CDR3 sequences, 12% seen once. Sequenced sample: blood, either unsorted or a sorted T cell fraction (not recorded which). The receptors were gathered from a male donor with ankylosing spondylitis.

The CDR3 region has the DNA TGCAGTGCTAGAGTCCAGGGGGAGACGTACGAGCAGTACTTC. This codes for CSARVQGETYEQYF. This chain connects TRBV20-1 to TRBJ2-7; 7 bases fit TRBD1. The CDR3 loop spans 14 amino acids. Germline CDR1 reads DFQATT; CDR2 reads SNEGSKA (reference sequence). V gave up 1 base and J gave up 4 bases; unmatched junction bases: 7.

This clonotype came up many times. This chain links TRBV7-2 with TRBJ2-3; 9 bases are shared with TRBD2. Losses at the gene ends were 5 bases for V and 4 bases for J; bases not matched to a gene: 7. The germline gives CDR1 SGHTA, CDR2 FQGNSA. The CDR3 is 15 residues long. The CDR3 DNA is TGTGCCAGCAGCCGGGGACTAGCTCTCCCAGATACGCAGTATTTT. This codes for CASSRGLALPDTQYF.

This clonotype was seen many times. This chain joins TRBV6-2 or TRBV6-3 and TRBJ1-5, with 7 positions matching TRBD1. This CDR3 is built from 17 residues. Germline lookup yields CDR1 MNHEY and CDR2 SVGEGT. Trimming cost V 6 bases and J 2 bases; bases outside gene matches: 13. The CDR3: CASSRPPDRVGNQPQHF. The DNA for the CDR3 is TGTGCCAGCAGCCGCCCCCCAGACAGGGTTGGCAATCAGCCCCAGCATTTT.

At least ten counts were recorded for this clonotype. In DNA form, the CDR3 reads TGTGCCAGCAGTTACTCGTGGGCGAGCACAGATACGCAGTATTTT. Amino acids: CASSYSWASTDTQYF. The chain carries TRBV6-2 or TRBV6-3 and TRBJ2-3, with D unclear. This CDR3 contains 15 residues. Between the trimmed V and J ends, which lost 0 bases and 0 bases, there was a span of 7 bases. Per germline, CDR1 MNHEY and CDR2 SVGEGT.

V usage is TRBV7-2 and J usage is TRBJ2-1, with 8 bases fitting TRBD2. V trimming: 2 bases; J trimming: 7 bases; junction bases outside the gene matches: 7. The CDR3 runs to 15 residues. CDR1 is SGHTA, CDR2 FQGNSA, per germline. CDR3 residues: CASSLTASGLNEQFF. DNA for the CDR3: TGTGCCAGCAGCTTAACGGCTAGCGGGTTGAATGAGCAGTTCTTC.

This clonotype was found many times. The genes are TRBV5-1 and TRBJ1-1; D is unresolved. The CDR3 has 15 residues. Germline-derived CDR1 and CDR2 are SGHRS and YFSETQ. V lost 3 bases and J lost 3, with 15 bases in between. Written as DNA, the CDR3 is TGCGCCAGCAGCTCGGAAGGGATGGATGACACTGAAGCTTTCTTT. This codes for CASSSEGMDDTEAFF.

This clonotype was observed a few times. The CDR3 sequence is CSARDPLAGHYTGELFF. Here the CDR3 DNA reads TGCAGTGCTAGAGATCCCCTAGCGGGGCACTACACCGGGGAGCTGTTTTTT. The J gene is TRBJ2-2, the V gene TRBV20-1, with 9 bases fitting TRBD2. The length of the CDR3 is 17 residues. Unmatched junction bases numbered 8, after V lost 0 bases and J lost 3 bases. Germline V gene lookup returns CDR1 DFQATT and CDR2 SNEGSKA (reference sequence).

V gene TRBV3-1 combines with J gene TRBJ1-2, with a tentative D call TRBD1 (6 bases). The CDR3 is 14 amino acids. Germline V gives CDR1 LGHDT, CDR2 YNNKEL (reference sequence). V shed 3 bases and J shed 6 bases, with 14 bases lying between them. CDR3 DNA: TGTGCCAGCAGCCACCGGGACAAAGGAGATGGCTACACCTTC. This codes for CASSHRDKGDGYTF.

The J gene is TRBJ2-5, the V gene TRBV9, with D possibly TRBD1 on 5 matching bases. CDR1 and CDR2 from the germline V gene are SGDLS and YYNGEE. The CDR3 extends over 14 amino acids. Trimming pared 3 bases from V and 11 bases from J, leaving 20 bases between. CDR3 coding DNA: TGTGCCAGCAGCGCCCTACAAGAGACAGATGCGCAGTACTTC. It encodes CASSALQETDAQYF.

This clonotype was picked up many times. This chain uses TRBV7-2 with TRBJ1-4; 7 nucleotides agree with TRBD1. J lost 4 bases, V lost 5 bases, and 4 bases had no gene match. The CDR3 extends over 14 amino acids. Germline V gives CDR1 SGHTA, CDR2 FQGNSA. The CDR3 protein is CASSKTGYNEKLFF. Here the CDR3 DNA reads TGTGCCAGCAGCAAGACAGGGTATAATGAAAAACTGTTTTTT.

V and J are TRBV20-1 and TRBJ2-7; 7 bases map to TRBD2. The CDR3 is 14 residues long. The junction had 5 bases not matched to a gene; V was cut back by 3 bases and J by 0 bases. Germline CDR1 and CDR2: DFQATT and SNEGSKA (reference sequence). In DNA form, the CDR3 reads TGCAGTGCTAGTATGCCGGGAGGCTCCTACGAGCAGTACTTC. Residues: CSASMPGGSYEQYF.

Here the CDR3 DNA reads TGTGCCAGCAGGTGGACGTCAGGGACTGAAGCTTTCTTT. Its protein is CASRWTSGTEAFF. The rearrangement joins TRBV12-3 or TRBV12-4 to TRBJ1-1, with a possible D match to TRBD1 (5 bases). This CDR3 is built from 13 residues. V lost 6 bases, J lost 5 bases, and 13 bases lay in between.

The rearrangement links TRBV20-1 to TRBJ1-6, with TRBD1 matching 8 bases. Germline V gives CDR1 DFQATT, CDR2 SNEGSKA (reference sequence). The CDR3 sequence is 15 residues long. V dropped 6 bases and J dropped 4; count of bases not matched to a gene: 8. The CDR3 DNA is TGCAGTGCCCGGCAGACAGGGGTATATAATTCACCCCTCCACTTT. Its protein is CSARQTGVYNSPLHF.

To note about this clonotype: This likely traces to a read error, being one base from a far larger clone. The chain recombines TRBV28 with TRBJ2-7, with 10 positions matching TRBD1. The germline V gene encodes CDR1 MDHEN and CDR2 SYDVKM. The CDR3 sequence is 14 residues long. The V and J ends lost 7 bases and 2 bases, in that order; junction bases with no gene match: 5. The DNA of the CDR3 is TGTGCCAGCACCCCCGGGACAGGGGCCTACGAGCAGTACTTC. Protein: CASTPGTGAYEQYF.

This clonotype has ten or more counts. At one boundary the junction diverges from the germline segment, which might be a read error. V and J are TRBV5-1 and TRBJ2-3; 9 bases fit TRBD2. Germline V gene sequence: CDR1 SGHRS, CDR2 YFSETQ. This CDR3 is 16 amino acids long. The CDR3 is CASSLGLAGNTDTQYF. Written as DNA, the CDR3 is TGTGCCAGCAGTTTAGGGCTAGCGGGGAACACAGATACGCAGTATTTT.

This clonotype appeared many times. This chain links TRBV7-9 with TRBJ2-7, with 9 positions matching TRBD1. The CDR3 is 14 residues long. Trimming at V came to 4 bases and at J to 3 bases, leaving 4 bases not matched to a gene. Germline CDR1 reads SEHNR; CDR2 reads FQNEAQ (reference sequence). CDR3 nucleotides: TGTGCCAGCAGCTCCCGGGACAGGGTCTACGAGCAGTACTTC. Protein product: CASSSRDRVYEQYF.

The chain has TRBV2 and TRBJ2-2; TRBD2 might be the D (5 bases). Germline CDR1 is SNHLY and CDR2 is FYNNEI. The V end was cut by 2 bases, the J end by 5 bases, with 12 bases between. The CDR3 covers 15 residues. This CDR3 is CASSEKGRGTGELFF. The CDR3, as DNA: TGTGCCAGCAGTGAAAAGGGCCGGGGAACCGGGGAGCTGTTTTTT.

The chain has TRBV12-3 or TRBV12-4 and TRBJ2-4; TRBD2 matches 9 bases. The V segment lost 6 bases and the J segment 9 bases; nucleotides outside the gene matches: 15. The CDR3 has 16 residues. CDR3 amino acids: CASRPVSAGGRAIQYF. CDR3 coding DNA: TGTGCCAGCAGGCCCGTCTCCGCGGGGGGGCGGGCCATTCAGTACTTC.

This clonotype was seen only a few times. V is TRBV12-3 or TRBV12-4 and J is TRBJ1-1; 7 nucleotides match TRBD1. This CDR3 is 14 amino acids long. V shed 4 bases, J shed 1 base, and the junction held 3 bases outside the gene matches. The chain's CDR3 is CASSSTGANTEAFF. The CDR3 nucleotides are TGTGCCAGCAGTTCTACAGGGGCGAACACTGAAGCTTTCTTT.

This clonotype was detected a few times. The V and J genes are TRBV12-3 or TRBV12-4 and TRBJ1-2; no definite D call. V was trimmed by 3 bases and J by 9 bases, leaving 11 bases between them. The length of the CDR3 is 12 residues. The CDR3 sequence is CASSFVVESYTF. The CDR3, as DNA: TGTGCCAGCAGTTTCGTAGTGGAAAGCTACACCTTC.

This clonotype was found many times. V and J are TRBV7-2 and TRBJ2-3; D unresolved. This CDR3 is built from 12 residues. From germline, CDR1 is SGHTA and CDR2 FQGNSA. The ends were cut back, 4 bases at V and 5 bases at J, with 7 bases in the middle. The CDR3 DNA sequence: TGTGCCAGCAGCTCTAGGAAAGATACGCAGTATTTT. It translates to CASSSRKDTQYF.

This clonotype showed up many times. The DNA of the CDR3 is TGTGCCAGCAGTTCGACAGGGTCTAACTATGGCTACACCTTC. Translation gives CASSSTGSNYGYTF. The chain has TRBV2 and TRBJ1-2; 7 nucleotides agree with TRBD1. The CDR3 spans 14 residues. The J segment lost 0 bases and the V segment lost 5 bases, leaving 3 bases of the junction unmatched. Germline CDR1 is SNHLY and CDR2 is FYNNEI.

J is TRBJ2-1 and V is TRBV20-1; the match to TRBD2 covers 8 bases. There are 13 residues in the CDR3. J gave up 10 bases and V 5 bases, and 10 bases lay outside the gene matches. The germline V gene has CDR1 DFQATT and CDR2 SNEGSKA (reference sequence). The CDR3 bases are TGCAGTGCTCGGACGAAGCGGGAGTGGGAGCAGTTCTTC. The encoded protein is CSARTKREWEQFF.

The chain uses TRBV30 and TRBJ1-1; D is undetermined. Trimming removed 2 bases at V and 1 base at J, with 23 bases between. This CDR3 spans 18 amino acids. The V gene's germline CDR1 is GTSNPN and CDR2 SVGIG (reference sequence). CDR3 sequence: CAWSPSLLEILSNTEAFF. CDR3 DNA: TGTGCCTGGAGTCCCTCCCTATTAGAGATTTTATCGAACACTGAAGCTTTCTTT.

The rearrangement uses TRBV5-8 and TRBJ1-2, with D possibly being TRBD1 (5 bases). The V end was cut by 1 base, the J end by 7 bases, with 17 bases between. CDR1 is SGHTS, CDR2 YDEGEE, per germline. This CDR3 has 15 amino acids. CDR3 bases: TGTGCCAGCAGCTTGAACCGGGACGCAGCAGCTGGCTACACCTTC. It is translated as CASSLNRDAAAGYTF.